The rows below give T cell receptor beta chains drawn from one sample of a study of blood T cells in healthy people across ages. MiXCR was run by TCRdb on the 5' RACE reads, yielding one entry per CDR3 protein. The sample lists roughly 1.9 million distinct CDR3 sequences, roughly two fifths seen once, with 23% in the top ten. The specimen sequenced was blood. The receptors were sampled from a human donor in good health. Each CDR3 is given with its conserved first and last residue. A D gene is named only where the DNA matches it firmly. Not every row has a clone size; where given, it reads once, few, many or a size class.

v_gene	d_gene	abundance	j_gene	CDR3nt	CDR3aa
TRBV4-2	.	.	TRBJ1-6	TGTGCCAGCAGCCAAGAGTGGTACGAATTGAATAATTCACCCCTCCACTTT	CASSQEWYELNNSPLHF
TRBV7-3	.	.	TRBJ2-7	TGTGCCAGCAGCCTCATGACGGGGGGCTACTACGAGCAGTACTTC	CASSLMTGGYYEQYF
TRBV7-9	.	.	TRBJ2-1	TGTGCCAGCAGCTTACACGGGGATACCTACAATGAGCAGTTCTTC	CASSLHGDTYNEQFF
TRBV29-1	TRBD1	.	TRBJ2-3	TGCAGCGTTGACCCGGGACAGGGCACAGATACGCAGTATTTT	CSVDPGQGTDTQYF
TRBV6-6	.	many	TRBJ2-7	TGTGCCAGCAGGGGGGACGAGCAGTACTTC	CASRGDEQYF
TRBV3-1	.	.	TRBJ2-1	TGTGCCAGCAGCCAACTAGGTTATGAGCAGTTCTTC	CASSQLGYEQFF
TRBV7-8	TRBD2	.	TRBJ2-5	TGTGCCAGCAGCTTTTCGGCGGGAGAGGCCCAGTACTTC	CASSFSAGEAQYF
TRBV20-1	.	.	TRBJ2-7	TGCAGTGCTAGAGGGCTGACAGAGTCCTACGAGCAGTACTTC	CSARGLTESYEQYF
TRBV24-1	.	.	TRBJ1-5	TGTGCCACCAGTGACCCGGGGGCGGACGGCAATCAGCCCCAGCATTTT	CATSDPGADGNQPQHF
TRBV9	.	.	TRBJ1-5	TGTGCCAGCAGCGTAGGAGGGGAACCGGGGGGAAGGCCCCAGCATTTT	CASSVGGEPGGRPQHF
TRBV11-2	.	few	TRBJ2-7	TGTGCCAGCAGCTTAACAGGGCACTACGAGCAGTACTTC	CASSLTGHYEQYF
TRBV28	.	.	TRBJ1-5	TGTGCCAGCTCCGAGCTCGATCAGCCCCAGCATTTT	CASSELDQPQHF
TRBV4-3	.	.	TRBJ1-2	TGCGCCAGCAGCCAAGATTGGTATCCAGGGAGAGACTATGGCTACACCTTC	CASSQDWYPGRDYGYTF
TRBV20-1	TRBD1	.	TRBJ2-1	TGCAGTGCTCCCGGACAGGGGGGATACAATGAGCAGTTCTTC	CSAPGQGGYNEQFF
TRBV20-1	TRBD2	.	TRBJ2-3	TGCAGTGCTACAGACGGGGGGACAGATACGCAGTATTTT	CSATDGGTDTQYF
TRBV10-3	TRBD1	few	TRBJ2-1	TGTGCCACCCAGACAGGGGATGATGAGCAGTTCTTC	CATQTGDDEQFF
TRBV7-2	.	.	TRBJ2-4	TGTGCCAGCAGCCCCGCCCGGGCAGGGTATAACATTCAGTACTTC	CASSPARAGYNIQYF
TRBV7-2	.	few	TRBJ2-7	TGTGCCAGCAGCTTAGGTGGCAGGGTTGACGAGCAGTACTTC	CASSLGGRVDEQYF
TRBV20-1	.	.	TRBJ2-3	TGCAGTGCTAGAGACCCTACAGGATTCCCGAGCACAGATACGCAGTATTTT	CSARDPTGFPSTDTQYF
TRBV2	TRBD1	.	TRBJ1-2	TGTGCCAGCAGAAGTAGGGACAGGGGGCTTCGAGGCTACACCTTC	CASRSRDRGLRGYTF
TRBV12-3/TRBV12-4	.	.	TRBJ2-1	TGTGCCAGCAACTTCGCCTACAATGAGCAGTTCTTC	CASNFAYNEQFF
TRBV13	TRBD1	few	TRBJ1-2	TGTGCCAGCAGCTTATGGAGTCAGGGGGATGGCTACACCTTC	CASSLWSQGDGYTF
TRBV6-2/TRBV6-3	.	.	TRBJ1-2	TGTGCCAGCAGTTATGACCCAGGGGTCGCCTACACCTTC	CASSYDPGVAYTF
TRBV29-1	.	many	TRBJ2-6	TGCAGCGCCCTCTCTGGGGCCAACGTCCTGACTTTC	CSALSGANVLTF
TRBV7-6	TRBD1	.	TRBJ2-1	TGTGCCAGCAGCTTGGCCAGTGTGTGGACAGGGGACTCCTTTTCCTACAATGAGCAGTTCTTC	CASSLASVWTGDSFSYNEQFF
TRBV20-1	.	few	TRBJ2-3	TGCAGTGCTAGAGTAGCTCCGGTCACAGATACGCAGTATTTT	CSARVAPVTDTQYF
TRBV4-1	.	.	TRBJ2-1	TGCGCCAGCAGCCGACCCATGCTGGGACACAATGAGCAGTTCTTC	CASSRPMLGHNEQFF
TRBV6-5	.	few	TRBJ2-6	TGTGCCAGCAGCCTAGACAGTACTGGGGCCAACGTCCTGACTTTC	CASSLDSTGANVLTF
TRBV11-3	.	.	TRBJ2-7	TGTGCCAGCAGCTTAGGGGGGCGGACTACCTACGAGCAGTACTTC	CASSLGGRTTYEQYF
TRBV6-5	.	.	TRBJ2-7	TGTGCCAGCAGTTACAACACAAACTACGAGCAGTACTTC	CASSYNTNYEQYF
TRBV10-3	TRBD2	few	TRBJ2-2	TGTGCCATCCCGGGAGGGACCGGGGAGCTGTTTTTT	CAIPGGTGELFF
TRBV24-1	TRBD2	few	TRBJ2-1	TGTGCCACCAGTGTCCTCGGGGCTAGCGGGGAGTACAATGAGCAGTTCTTC	CATSVLGASGEYNEQFF
TRBV4-1	.	.	TRBJ1-5	TGCGCCAGCAGAAGGGTCCAGGGGAGGAATGATCAGCCCCAGCATTTT	CASRRVQGRNDQPQHF
TRBV5-6	TRBD1	few	TRBJ1-2	TGTGCCAGCAGCTGGGGGACAGGGACTGGCTACACCTTC	CASSWGTGTGYTF
TRBV20-1	.	many	TRBJ2-7	TGCAGTGCTAGATTGGCAGGACACTACGAGCAGTACTTC	CSARLAGHYEQYF
TRBV7-9	.	.	TRBJ2-6	TGTGCCAGCAGCTTAGTATATCAGGGAAGGGCCAACGTCCTGACTTTC	CASSLVYQGRANVLTF
TRBV12-3/TRBV12-4	.	few	TRBJ2-7	TGTGCCAGCAGTTTGGCCCCGGGGGCGTCGAGGTACGAGCAGTACTTC	CASSLAPGASRYEQYF
TRBV7-9	.	.	TRBJ1-4	TGTGCCAGCAGGCAATTACCTCTATCGGAGCGAGAAGAAAGACTGTTTTTT	CASRQLPLSEREERLFF
TRBV5-1	.	.	TRBJ2-1	TGCGCCAGCAGCACCCCCGACAAGGATTTGATACTAAAGCAGTTCTTC	CASSTPDKDLILKQFF
TRBV20-1	TRBD2	many	TRBJ2-5	TGCAGTGCTAGCCCGGGACTAGCGTCAGCCCAAGAGACCCAGTACTTC	CSASPGLASAQETQYF
TRBV7-2	.	few	TRBJ2-3	TGTGCCAGCAGCCGGGATTGGGAAGATACGCAGTATTTT	CASSRDWEDTQYF